One sample yielded the 16 T cell receptor beta chains listed below, sequenced in a study of siplizumab effects on memory and regulatory T cells. The repertoire was sequenced with immunoSEQ multiplex PCR; TCRdb's copy has only in-frame clones and lacks some. The data show roughly 64,000 clones, with nearly 98% seen just once and about 0.1% held by the top ten. What was sequenced was naive CD8+ T cells sorted from blood. Receptors were obtained from a human donor in good health.

The chain is built from TRBV4-3 and TRBJ1-2; TRBD1 matches at 7 bases. The V gene's germline CDR1 is LGHNA and CDR2 YSLEER. The V segment lost 3 bases and the J segment 2 bases; nucleotides outside the gene matches: 3. This CDR3 is 14 amino acids long. The CDR3 coding sequence is TGCGCCAGCAGCCACGAGACAGGGAACTATGGCTACACCTTC. It translates to CASSHETGNYGYTF.

The chain joins TRBV27 to TRBJ1-2; D gene uncertain. The CDR3 contains 15 residues. The germline gives CDR1 MNHEY, CDR2 SMNVEV (reference sequence). Trimming left V 0 bases short and J 3 bases short, with 11 bases between. CDR3 protein: CASSLSPGGHYGYTF. As DNA, the CDR3 is TGTGCCAGCAGTTTATCCCCCGGCGGTCACTATGGCTACACCTTC.

The chain has TRBV5-4 and TRBJ1-1, with D possibly being TRBD1 (5 bases). V was shortened by 5 bases and J by 0 bases, with 8 bases between the two germline ends. This CDR3 is built from 13 residues. From germline, CDR1 is SGHNT and CDR2 YYREEE (reference sequence). The CDR3 bases are TGTGCCAGCAGAGGGGCAGTGAACACTGAAGCTTTCTTT. Translated, it gives CASRGAVNTEAFF.

The chain is built from TRBV7-9 and TRBJ1-6, with D unresolved. Germline values: CDR1 SEHNR, CDR2 FQNEAQ (reference sequence). Trimming took 3 bases from V and 7 from J, leaving 16 bases between them. The CDR3 loop spans 16 amino acids. CDR3 sequence: CASSLADLIQNSPLHF. The DNA for the CDR3 is TGTGCCAGCAGCTTGGCTGACCTCATACAAAATTCACCCCTCCACTTT.

There are a few counts of this clone. The chain is built from TRBV4-1 and TRBJ1-6; D ambiguous. Between the trimmed V and J ends, which lost 0 bases and 5 bases, there was a span of 11 bases. This CDR3 spans 16 amino acids. Germline CDR1 is MGHRA and CDR2 is YSYEKL. The CDR3 protein is CASSQEGYPNNSPLHF. In DNA form, the CDR3 reads TGCGCCAGCAGCCAAGAAGGGTACCCAAATAATTCACCCCTCCACTTT.

V is TRBV7-3 and J is TRBJ2-1; D uncertain. V dropped 9 bases and J dropped 0 bases, with 15 bases sitting between them. The CDR3 spans 15 residues. Germline V gene data show CDR1 as SGHTA and CDR2 as FQGTGA. As DNA, the CDR3 is TGTGCCAGTTCGGATGGATTAGGCTCCTACAATGAGCAGTTCTTC. Encoded protein: CASSDGLGSYNEQFF.

V usage is TRBV15 and J usage is TRBJ2-6, with 7 bases matching TRBD1. V dropped 1 base and J dropped 0; count of bases not matched to a gene: 3. The CDR3 runs to 17 residues. Per germline, CDR1 LNHNV and CDR2 YYDKDF (reference sequence). The DNA of the CDR3 is TGTGCCACCAGCAGAGGGGACAGTGGCTCTGGGGCCAACGTCCTGACTTTC. Translation: CATSRGDSGSGANVLTF.

The chain links TRBV9 to TRBJ1-5; no firm D call. CDR3 length equals 15 residues. The germline V and J ends were trimmed by 3 bases and 7 bases, with 17 bases remaining between them. Per the germline V gene, CDR1 is SGDLS and CDR2 is YYNGEE. The CDR3 nucleotides read TGTGCCAGCAGCGACGGGTCTTCAACCCAGCAGCCCCAGCATTTT. The encoded protein is CASSDGSSTQQPQHF.

Only one count was recorded for this clone. The gene calls are TRBV29-1 and TRBJ2-2; a possible D gene is TRBD1 (5 bases). Germline CDR1 SQVTM, CDR2 ANQGSEA. V lost 4 bases and J 5 bases, leaving 11 bases between the germline ends. This CDR3 region has 13 residues. CDR3 in amino acids: CSVVTVGTGELFF. CDR3 DNA: TGCAGCGTTGTGACAGTAGGGACCGGGGAGCTGTTTTTT.

In the case of this clone: This sample includes further DNA sequences coding for the same CDR3. The chain recombines TRBV19 with TRBJ2-1, with 12 bases aligning to TRBD2. The CDR3 totals 14 residues. J was trimmed by 7 bases and V by 4 bases; bases with no gene match: 2. Germline CDR1 LNHDA, CDR2 SQIVND (reference sequence). DNA for the CDR3: TGTGCCAGTAGTACTAGCGGGGGGGCAAATGAGCAGTTCTTC. As protein: CASSTSGGANEQFF.

V is TRBV5-4 and J is TRBJ2-7; the D is unclear. This CDR3 is built from 13 residues. CDR1 SGHNT and CDR2 YYREEE come from the germline V gene (reference sequence). V lost 1 base and J lost 7, with 12 bases in between. CDR3 in DNA: TGTGCCAGCAGCTTGATGGAGCTCGGGGAGCAGTACTTC. It is translated as CASSLMELGEQYF.

About this clone: Other DNA sequences in this specimen translate into the identical CDR3. The chain joins TRBV11-2 to TRBJ1-1, with D uncertain. CDR3 size: 12 residues. Germline CDR1 and CDR2: SGHAT and FQNNGV. The germline V and J ends were trimmed by 3 bases and 4 bases, with 6 bases remaining between them. CDR3 loop: CASSFGSTEAFF. The CDR3 DNA sequence: TGTGCCAGCAGCTTCGGGAGCACTGAAGCTTTCTTT.

This rearrangement joins TRBV7-9 to TRBJ2-4, with D perhaps TRBD2 (6 bases). CDR3 length equals 15 residues. The germline V gene has CDR1 SEHNR and CDR2 FQNEAQ (reference sequence). The germline V and J ends were trimmed by 3 bases and 8 bases, with 17 bases remaining between them. CDR3 nucleotide sequence: TGTGCCAGCAGCTTTAAAGGTTCGGGCGGGGACATTCAGTACTTC. Translated, it gives CASSFKGSGGDIQYF.

This sequence joins TRBV6-4 and TRBJ2-2, with D unclear. Trimming pared 3 bases from V and 6 bases from J, leaving 2 bases between. Germline CDR1 MRHNA, CDR2 SNTAGT. The CDR3 has 11 residues. This CDR3 reads CASSEAGELFF. Here the CDR3 DNA reads TGTGCCAGCAGTGAGGCCGGGGAGCTGTTTTTT.

The sample holds one count of this clone. The chain uses TRBV30 and TRBJ2-3; 8 bases map to TRBD2. The CDR3 spans 15 residues. Germline CDR1 is GTSNPN and CDR2 is SVGIG (reference sequence). The trim removed 0 bases at V and 1 base at J, leaving 3 bases unmatched. The CDR3 region has the DNA TGTGCCTGGAGTGTAGTTAGCGGGGGCACAGATACGCAGTATTTT. Its translation is CAWSVVSGGTDTQYF.

V gene TRBV7-9 combines with J gene TRBJ1-1, with D tentatively TRBD1 (5 bases). V gave up 5 bases and J gave up 4 bases, with 8 bases separating them. The CDR3 contains 12 residues. The germline V gene encodes CDR1 SEHNR and CDR2 FQNEAQ (reference sequence). The CDR3 spells CASSGTPTEAFF. As DNA, the CDR3 is TGTGCCAGCAGCGGGACCCCCACTGAAGCTTTCTTT.